This passage covers 3 T cell receptor beta chains from one sample sequenced in a study of post-analysis software for immune sequencing data (dated by TCRdb to the mid-2010s). What the study reported, not specific to this receptor: Significantly higher frequencies in patients than in controls were found for roughly 5 TRBV segments, including TRBV5-6, TRBV5-1 and TRBV20-1.

Preparation of the library involved PCR. The sequencing machine was an Illumina HiSeq 2500. To reduce PCR and sequencing biases, unique molecular identifiers were incorporated into the TCR beta cDNA libraries. TCRdb passed the public sequencing reads through fastp at Q25 and MiXCR, retaining productive beta sequences. Merged by CDR3 protein, the rows form single entries marked with the most common genes and DNA. The sample contains just over 250,000 distinct CDR3 sequences, about 40% of them found a single time. 4.5% to 5.5% of the sample is held by the ten biggest clonotypes. These receptors have no known antigen. The sample consisted of blood. The source of these receptors is a girl aged 10-17 years with multiple sclerosis.

This clonotype was seen ten or more times. The chain uses TRBV29-1 and TRBJ2-7; 7 nucleotides line up with TRBD2. CDR1 is SQVTM, CDR2 ANQGSEA, per germline. CDR3 length: 12 residues. V trimming: 8 bases; J trimming: 5 bases; junction bases outside the gene matches: 9. The CDR3 protein is CSRGAGVDEQYF. The DNA of the CDR3 is TGCAGCCGCGGGGCGGGGGTGGACGAGCAGTACTTC.

The J gene is TRBJ2-5, the V gene TRBV6-1, with 14 bases aligning to TRBD2. Trimming cost V 1 base and J 11 bases; bases outside gene matches: 21. This CDR3 has 20 residues. The germline V gene has CDR1 MNHNS and CDR2 SASEGT. For the CDR3, the DNA is TGTGCCAGCAGTGAAGAGGGACTAGCGGGAGTATTTGGTAGCTACAATGAGCAGTACTTC. Amino acid sequence: CASSEEGLAGVFGSYNEQYF.

This chain connects TRBV6-5 to TRBJ1-5; D possibly corresponds to TRBD1 (6 bases). This CDR3 contains 15 residues. Germline loops: CDR1 MNHEY, CDR2 SVGAGI. V was shortened by 6 bases and J by 5 bases, with 17 bases between the two germline ends. In nucleotides, the CDR3 is TGTGCCAGCAGGGGAACACAGGGAGTGGATCAGCCCCAGCATTTT. The encoded protein is CASRGTQGVDQPQHF.